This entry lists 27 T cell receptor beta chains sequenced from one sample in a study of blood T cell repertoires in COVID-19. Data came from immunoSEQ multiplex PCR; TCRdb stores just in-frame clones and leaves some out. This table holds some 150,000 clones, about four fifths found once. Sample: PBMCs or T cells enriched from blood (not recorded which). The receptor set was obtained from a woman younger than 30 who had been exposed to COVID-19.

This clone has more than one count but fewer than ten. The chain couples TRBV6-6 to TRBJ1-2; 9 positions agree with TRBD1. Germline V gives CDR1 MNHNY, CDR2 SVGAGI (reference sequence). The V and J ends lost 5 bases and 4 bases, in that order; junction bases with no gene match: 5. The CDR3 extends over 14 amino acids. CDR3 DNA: TGTGCCAGCAGTCCACAGGGGGCGTTCTATGGCTACACCTTC. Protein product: CASSPQGAFYGYTF.

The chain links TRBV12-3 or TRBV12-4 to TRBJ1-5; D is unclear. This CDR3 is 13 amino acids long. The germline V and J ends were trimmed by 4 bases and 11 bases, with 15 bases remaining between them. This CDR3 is CASSSNPYSSQHF. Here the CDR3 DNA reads TGTGCCAGCAGTTCTAACCCTTATTCCTCCCAGCATTTT.

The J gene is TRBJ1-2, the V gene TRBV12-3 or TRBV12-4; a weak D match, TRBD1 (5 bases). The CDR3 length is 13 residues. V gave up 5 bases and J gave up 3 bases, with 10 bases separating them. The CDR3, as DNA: TGTGCCAGCAGTAACACAGGAGACTATGGCTACACCTTC. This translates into CASSNTGDYGYTF.

This CDR3 reads CASSYGTSYFYEQYF. CDR3 sequence (DNA): TGTGCCAGCAGTTATGGGACTAGCTATTTCTACGAGCAGTACTTC. The V and J genes are TRBV28 and TRBJ2-7; 9 nucleotides line up with TRBD2. The junction had 7 bases not matched to a gene; V was cut back by 4 bases and J by 3 bases. This CDR3 region has 15 residues. Germline V CDR1 and CDR2: MDHEN, SYDVKM.

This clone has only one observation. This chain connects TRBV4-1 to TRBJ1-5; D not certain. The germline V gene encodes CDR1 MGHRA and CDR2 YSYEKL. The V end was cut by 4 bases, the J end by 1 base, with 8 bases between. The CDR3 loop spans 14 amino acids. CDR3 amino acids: CASSPAGSNQPQHF. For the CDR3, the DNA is TGCGCCAGCAGCCCCGCTGGCAGCAATCAGCCCCAGCATTTT.

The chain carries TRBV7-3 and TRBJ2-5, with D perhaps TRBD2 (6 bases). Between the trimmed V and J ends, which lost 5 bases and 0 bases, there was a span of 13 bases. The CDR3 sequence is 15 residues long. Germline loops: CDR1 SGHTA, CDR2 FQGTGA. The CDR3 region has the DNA TGTGCCAGCAGCCCCGGAGGGCTCGACCAAGAGACCCAGTACTTC. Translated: CASSPGGLDQETQYF.

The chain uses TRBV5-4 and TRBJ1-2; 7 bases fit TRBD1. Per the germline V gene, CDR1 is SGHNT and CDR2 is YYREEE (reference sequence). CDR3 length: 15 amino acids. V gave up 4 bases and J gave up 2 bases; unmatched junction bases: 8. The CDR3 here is CASSLEGQRNYGYTF. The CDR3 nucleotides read TGTGCCAGCAGCCTGGAGGGACAGAGAAACTATGGCTACACCTTC.

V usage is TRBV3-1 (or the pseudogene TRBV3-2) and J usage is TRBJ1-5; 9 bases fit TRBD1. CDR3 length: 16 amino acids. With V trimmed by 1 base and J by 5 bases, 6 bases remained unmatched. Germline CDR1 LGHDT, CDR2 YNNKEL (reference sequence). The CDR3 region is CASSQAGTGFDQPQHF. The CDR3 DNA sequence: TGTGCCAGCAGCCAAGCCGGGACAGGGTTCGATCAGCCCCAGCATTTT.

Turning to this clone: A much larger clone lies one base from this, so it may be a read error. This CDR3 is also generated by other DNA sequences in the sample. Written as DNA, the CDR3 is TGTGCCAGCAGTTTACAGGGAAACACTGAAGCTTTCTTT. The encoded protein is CASSLQGNTEAFF. The genes are TRBV12-3 or TRBV12-4 and TRBJ1-1; possibly TRBD1 for D (5 bases). This CDR3 contains 13 residues. V was pared by 2 bases and J by 2 bases, with 6 bases between.

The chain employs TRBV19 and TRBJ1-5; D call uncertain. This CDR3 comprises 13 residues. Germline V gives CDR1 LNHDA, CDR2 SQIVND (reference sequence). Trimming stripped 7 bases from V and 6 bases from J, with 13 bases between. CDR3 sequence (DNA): TGTGCCAGTACCCATGCGGGTTCTCAGCCCCAGCATTTT. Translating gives CASTHAGSQPQHF.

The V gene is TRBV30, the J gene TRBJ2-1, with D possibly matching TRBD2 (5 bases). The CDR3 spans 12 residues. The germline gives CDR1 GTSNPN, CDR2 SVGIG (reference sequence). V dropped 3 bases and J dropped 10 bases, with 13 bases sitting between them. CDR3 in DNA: TGTGCCTGGAGCCCTACTAGTGTCGAGCAGTTCTTC. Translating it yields CAWSPTSVEQFF.

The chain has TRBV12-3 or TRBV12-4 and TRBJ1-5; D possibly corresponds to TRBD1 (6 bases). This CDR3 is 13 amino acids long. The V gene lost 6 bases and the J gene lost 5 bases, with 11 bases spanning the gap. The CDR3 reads CASSLQGYQPQHF. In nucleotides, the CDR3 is TGTGCCAGCAGCTTACAGGGTTATCAGCCCCAGCATTTT.

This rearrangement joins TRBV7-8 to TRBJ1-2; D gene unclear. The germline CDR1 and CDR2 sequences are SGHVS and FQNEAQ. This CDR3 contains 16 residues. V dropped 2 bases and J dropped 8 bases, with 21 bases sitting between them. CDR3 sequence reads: CASSLNLPSRLGGYTF. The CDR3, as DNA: TGTGCCAGCAGCTTAAATCTTCCCAGTCGACTAGGCGGCTACACCTTC.

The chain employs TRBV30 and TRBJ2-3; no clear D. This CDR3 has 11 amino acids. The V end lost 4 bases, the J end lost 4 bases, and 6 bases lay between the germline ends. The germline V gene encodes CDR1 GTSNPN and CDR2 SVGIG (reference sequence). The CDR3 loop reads CAWTVADTQYF. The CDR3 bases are TGTGCCTGGACAGTGGCAGATACGCAGTATTTT.

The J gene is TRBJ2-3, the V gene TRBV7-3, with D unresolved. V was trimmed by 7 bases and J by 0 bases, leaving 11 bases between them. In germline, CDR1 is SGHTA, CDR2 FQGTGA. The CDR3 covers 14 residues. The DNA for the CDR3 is TGTGCCAGCACCCGATCCACTAGCACAGATACGCAGTATTTT. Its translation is CASTRSTSTDTQYF.

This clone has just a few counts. The CDR3 bases are TGTGCCAGCAGTCGAGCCCTAGCGGGTGGCACAGATACGCAGTATTTT. Its translation: CASSRALAGGTDTQYF. The chain has TRBV6-6 and TRBJ2-3; 8 nucleotides match TRBD2. Looked up from germline, CDR1 is MNHNY and CDR2 is SVGAGI (reference sequence). Germline trimming cut 5 bases from V and 1 base from J; bases unmatched to any gene: 8. CDR3 size: 16 residues.

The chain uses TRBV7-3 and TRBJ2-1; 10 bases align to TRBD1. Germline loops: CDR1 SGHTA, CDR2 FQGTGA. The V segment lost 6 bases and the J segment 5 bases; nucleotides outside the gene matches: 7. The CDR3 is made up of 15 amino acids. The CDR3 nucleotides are TGTGCCAGCAGACCACCCGGGACAGGGGACAATGAGCAGTTCTTC. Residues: CASRPPGTGDNEQFF.

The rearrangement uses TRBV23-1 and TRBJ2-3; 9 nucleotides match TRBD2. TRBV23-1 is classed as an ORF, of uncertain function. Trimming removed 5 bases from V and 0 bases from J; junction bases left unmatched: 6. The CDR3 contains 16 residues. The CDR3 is CASSGASGASTDTQYF. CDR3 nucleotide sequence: TGCGCCAGCAGTGGGGCTAGCGGGGCTAGCACAGATACGCAGTATTTT.

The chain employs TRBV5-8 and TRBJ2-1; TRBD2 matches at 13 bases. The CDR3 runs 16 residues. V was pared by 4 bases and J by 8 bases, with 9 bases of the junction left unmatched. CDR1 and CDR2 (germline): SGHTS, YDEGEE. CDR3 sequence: CASSRGLAGELDEQFF. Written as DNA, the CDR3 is TGTGCCAGCAGCAGAGGACTAGCGGGAGAACTGGATGAGCAGTTCTTC.

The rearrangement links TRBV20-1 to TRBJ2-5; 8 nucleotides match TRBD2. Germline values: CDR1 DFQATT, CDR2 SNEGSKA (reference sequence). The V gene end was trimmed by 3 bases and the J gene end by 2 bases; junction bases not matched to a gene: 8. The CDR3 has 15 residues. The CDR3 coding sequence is TGCAGTGCTAGTCCCCCAACGGGAGGGCAAGAGACCCAGTACTTC. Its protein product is CSASPPTGGQETQYF.

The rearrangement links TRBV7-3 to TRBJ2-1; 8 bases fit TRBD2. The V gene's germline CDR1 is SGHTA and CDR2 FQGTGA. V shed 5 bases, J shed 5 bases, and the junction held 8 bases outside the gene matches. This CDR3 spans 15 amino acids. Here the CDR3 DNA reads TGTGCCAGCAGCCTTGACGGGACTAGGAACAATGAGCAGTTCTTC. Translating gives CASSLDGTRNNEQFF.

CDR3 amino acids: CASSFGTANYGYTF. As DNA, the CDR3 is TGCGCCAGCAGCTTCGGGACAGCCAACTATGGCTACACCTTC. The chain links TRBV5-1 to TRBJ1-2; 7 bases are a match to TRBD1. After removal of 2 bases from V and 2 bases from J, the junction contained 3 bases not matched to a gene. Per the germline V gene, CDR1 is SGHRS and CDR2 is YFSETQ. This CDR3 comprises 14 residues.

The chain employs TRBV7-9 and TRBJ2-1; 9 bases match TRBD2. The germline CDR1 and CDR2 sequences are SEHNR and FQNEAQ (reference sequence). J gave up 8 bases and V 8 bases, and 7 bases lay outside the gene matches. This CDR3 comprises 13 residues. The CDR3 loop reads CASALSGSHEQFF. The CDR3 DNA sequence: TGTGCCAGCGCGCTTAGCGGGAGCCATGAGCAGTTCTTC.

CDR3 residues: CASSPRGDSGNTIYF. The CDR3 DNA sequence: TGTGCCAGCAGCCCCCGCGGGGACTCTGGAAACACCATATATTTT. This rearrangement joins TRBV9 to TRBJ1-3, with no clear D. The CDR3 runs 15 residues. Germline values: CDR1 SGDLS, CDR2 YYNGEE. The germline V and J ends were trimmed by 4 bases and 0 bases, with 11 bases remaining between them.

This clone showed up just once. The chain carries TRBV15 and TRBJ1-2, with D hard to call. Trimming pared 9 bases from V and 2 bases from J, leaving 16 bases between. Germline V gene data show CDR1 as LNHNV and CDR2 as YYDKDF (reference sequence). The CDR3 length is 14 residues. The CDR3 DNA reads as TGTGCCACGGAAATGGGCAGTTTCAACTATGGCTACACCTTC. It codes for CATEMGSFNYGYTF. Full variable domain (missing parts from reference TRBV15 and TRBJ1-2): DAMVIQNPRYQVTQFGKPVTLSCSQTLNHNVMYWYQQKSSQAPKLLFHYYDKDFNNEADTPDNFQSRRPNTSFCFLDIRSPGLGDTAMYLCATEMGSFNYGYTFGSGTRLTVV.

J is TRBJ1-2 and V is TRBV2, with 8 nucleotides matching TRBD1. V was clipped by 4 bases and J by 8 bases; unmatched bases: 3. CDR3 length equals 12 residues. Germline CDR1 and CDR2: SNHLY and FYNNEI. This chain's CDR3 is CASSGTGLGYTF. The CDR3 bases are TGTGCCAGCAGTGGGACAGGGTTGGGCTACACCTTC.

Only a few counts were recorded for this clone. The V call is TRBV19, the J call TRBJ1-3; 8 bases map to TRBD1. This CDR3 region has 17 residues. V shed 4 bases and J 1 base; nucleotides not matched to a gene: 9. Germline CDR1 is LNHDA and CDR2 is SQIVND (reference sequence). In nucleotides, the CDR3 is TGTGCCAGTAGTACTCCCAGGGGGCGTAGGTCTGGAAACACCATATATTTT. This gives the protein CASSTPRGRRSGNTIYF.